This T cell receptor (beta chain) was found in a study of CD8+ T cells in alopecia areata. This clone occurred a few times. cDNA reverse transcribed from extracted RNA served as the sequencing template. Data came from immunoSEQ multiplex PCR; TCRdb stores just in-frame clones and leaves some out. The data hold fewer than 150,000 clones, with roughly 82% observed a single time. V lost 7 bases and J lost 5, with 11 bases in between. From germline, CDR1 is SQVTM and CDR2 ANQGSEA. The CDR3 is made up of 11 amino acids. Treatment described: oral pan-JAK inhibitor, 5-10 mg twice daily. This chain uses TRBV29-1 with TRBJ1-1; D possibly corresponds to TRBD1 (5 bases). This TCR derives from a human donor with alopecia areata. Sequences were derived from CD8+ T cells sorted from blood, sampled at week 4, from a patient treated with tofacitinib. The CDR3 spells CSAPGATEAFF. In nucleotides, the CDR3 is TGCAGCGCTCCCGGGGCAACTGAAGCTTTCTTT.